This TCR beta chain is drawn from a study of human T cells and chemical hapten exposure listed by TCRdb under 2021. For the study in its entirety: For sensitization, 2% DPC in acetone was applied to a roughly 2 cm by roughly 2 cm area of upper inner arm skin. Patients additionally received weekly therapeutic DPC doses to the scalp throughout the approximately 24-week study period. Patch testing on the upper back used Finn chambers containing 0.01% DPC, with scoring done after 6 days according to International Contact Dermatitis Research Group standards. The mostly female patient cohort included alopecia areata with under or over 50% scalp involvement, alopecia totalis and alopecia universalis. The libraries were sequenced as a pool, and the TCR yield per sample differed mostly because of small variations in library volumes within the pool. The study tracked peripheral blood TCR repertoire changes in vivo during primary and secondary sensitization to the hapten diphenylcyclopropenone (DPC) in alopecia patients. Blood samples were taken from patients before sensitization (week 0) and at 2, 6 and about 24 weeks after DPC sensitization. Blood for TCR sequencing was provided by twenty-nine alopecia patients at one to four time points (pre-sensitization, 2, 6 and 24 weeks).

The protocol used for the library was RACE. The instrument given in TCRdb is NextSeq 500. Library preparation attached unique molecular identifiers to individual cDNA molecules for quantitative, reproducible TCR counting. From each blood RNA sample, both TCR alpha and TCR beta chains were sequenced. For the original study's pipeline: Samples had a median of around 92,000 TCRs, with a range from roughly 23,224 to 750,000. V, J and CDR3 annotation of the TCR reads was carried out using the Decombinator software suite. For PS versus PT1 abundance plots, all samples were subsampled to the same number of TCRs (28,000). Expanded TCRs were defined as absent before sensitization and observed at least eight times at the 2-week time point. TCRdb applied fastp at Q25 and MiXCR to the public reads, then kept only in-frame beta chains. Entries are consolidated by CDR3 protein sequence, retaining the most common genes and DNA. Clone size and V and J calls follow TCRdb, not the original study. The sample records tens of thousands of distinct CDR3 sequences, roughly an eighth of which are singletons. The ten top clones hold around 2.4% of the sample.

The meaning of the sample's time point label: patch test 3, about 24 weeks after DPC sensitization. Interpreted using the paper, the treatment or condition label stands for: therapeutic diphenylcyclopropenone sensitization with weekly scalp DPC. Blood at each patch-test visit was drawn before the patch test was applied. Patients were eligible if aged 18 to 70, diagnosed with alopecia and judged suitable for DPC therapy, and pregnant patients were excluded. Total RNA was extracted from unfractionated whole blood collected in Tempus Blood RNA tubes. Cut back by 1 base and 6 bases, the V and J ends lie 11 bases apart. Sequences DFQATT (CDR1) and SNEGSKA (CDR2) are obtained from the germline V gene (reference sequence). The CDR3, cysteine through phenylalanine, is 13 amino acids long. Solely the CDR3 DNA is kept, with 39 bases framed from the first base. The paper as a whole reports these results and caveats: Repeated subsampling changed both the strength of the expansion versus patch-test correlation and the threshold at which the correlation became significant. The number of TCRs above 1 in 1000 frequency did not change with DPC sensitization; there was no evidence of global repertoire structure alterations. A positive correlation was found between the number of PT1 expanded TCRs and patch test score, with significance reached at thresholds 8, 16 and 32 but not 4. Because every patient had alopecia, a presumed autoimmune disease, the patients' immune response might differ from that of healthy individuals. Expanded TCRs formed significantly more large CDR3 similarity clusters than pre-sensitization or healthy control sets, consistent with antigen-driven responses.

This clonotype was recorded many times. What antigen it recognizes has not been identified. Base qualities were left out, and no much larger clone turns up one base away. This TCR came from a man under 40 with alopecia areata. Some clones in this sample may be carry-over from other donors' samples. In this chain, TRBV20-1 is recombined with TRBJ2-3; the D gene cannot be resolved reliably. Here the sequenced sample was whole blood, taken in connection with sensitization to the hapten diphenylcyclopropenone (DPC). For the CDR3, the sequence is CSARAPLRDTQYF. The nucleotide sequence is TGCAGTGCTAGAGCCCCCCTTAGGGATACGCAGTATTTT.